These 5 T cell receptor beta chains were all obtained from the same sample, sequenced in a study of blood T cell repertoires in COVID-19. Produced via immunoSEQ multiplex PCR; TCRdb's table is partial and in-frame only. There are 26,000 or so clones in the sample; over 75% occur only once, and roughly 13% lies in the top ten. Sequencing used peripheral blood. Source of these receptors: a human donor in a cohort sampled during active COVID-19. The donor label of this sample is uncertain.

The J gene is TRBJ2-3, the V gene TRBV5-1, with TRBD2 as a possible D gene (5 bases). Germline-derived CDR1 and CDR2 are SGHRS and YFSETQ. V gave up 1 base and J gave up 1 base, with 7 bases separating them. The CDR3 totals 14 residues. The CDR3 is CASSLLRGTDTQYF. The DNA of the CDR3 is TGCGCCAGCAGCTTGTTGAGGGGCACAGATACGCAGTATTTT. The variable domain in full, with the rest retrieved from reference TRBV5-1 and TRBJ2-3, is KAGVTQTPRYLIKTRGQQVTLSCSPISGHRSVSWYQQTPGQGLQFLFEYFSETQRNKGNFPGRFSGRQFSNSRSEMNVSTLELGDSALYLCASSLLRGTDTQYFGPGTRLTVL.

The chain couples TRBV7-8 to TRBJ2-7; TRBD2 agrees at 8 bases. Germline CDR1 SGHVS, CDR2 FQNEAQ. V lost 0 bases, J lost 0 bases, and 7 bases stayed unmatched. The CDR3 loop spans 17 amino acids. CDR3 protein: CASSLAGRGGLSYEQYF. CDR3 nucleotide sequence: TGTGCCAGCAGCTTAGCGGGACGCGGGGGGCTCTCCTACGAGCAGTACTTC.

This clone showed up just a few times. In nucleotides, the CDR3 is TGTGCCAGCAGCCCTCGGGGACAGGGGATATCACCCCTCCACTTT. Amino acids: CASSPRGQGISPLHF. The chain carries TRBV3-1 (or the pseudogene TRBV3-2) and TRBJ1-6, with TRBD1 matching 10 bases. The CDR3 runs to 15 residues. The J segment lost 10 bases and the V segment lost 4 bases, leaving 7 bases of the junction unmatched. Germline lookup yields CDR1 LGHDT and CDR2 YNNKEL (reference sequence).

In this sample, this clone turned up a few times. The chain uses TRBV24-1 and TRBJ1-2; maybe TRBD1 (5 bases). Germline V gene lookup returns CDR1 KGHDR and CDR2 SFDVKD. The CDR3 loop spans 13 amino acids. The V and J ends lost 6 bases and 5 bases respectively, with 12 bases between them. The CDR3 DNA follows: TGTGCCACCAGTCAAGGGGCCAAGTATGGCTACACCTTC. It yields the protein CATSQGAKYGYTF.

This clone was recorded a few times. J is TRBJ1-1 and V is TRBV20-1; D perhaps matches TRBD1 (5 bases). Trimming left V 7 bases short and J 4 bases short, with 10 bases between. The CDR3 contains 11 residues. In germline, CDR1 is DFQATT, CDR2 SNEGSKA (reference sequence). The DNA for the CDR3 is TGCAGTGGTGGGGCTGGCACTGAAGCTTTCTTT. As protein: CSGGAGTEAFF.